These T cell receptor beta chains were read from a single sample in a study of identical twins. MiXCR, applied by TCRdb to the 5' RACE reads, yields one record per CDR3 protein. The table lists 200,000 to 300,000 distinct CDR3 sequences, about 7.3% of them singletons, with 3.6% in the top ten. The sample was also reused in another study, on yellow fever vaccine responses in identical twins.

Sequencing was done on a sample of memory (CD45RO+) T cells sorted from blood. The source is a woman aged 18-35 years in good health. The CDR3 runs from the conserved cysteine through the conserved F or W. The order of the fields is clone size, D gene, J gene, CDR3 length, V gene, CDR3 protein, CDR3 DNA. D genes are given only for firm matches. Where a row states a size, it is once, few, many or the class of an expanded clone; other rows omit it.

NA TRBD1 TRBJ2-7 16 TRBV25-1 CASSHTRGTGTYEQYF TGTGCCAGCAGTCATACCAGGGGGACAGGGACCTACGAGCAGTACTTC
NA NA TRBJ2-1 17 TRBV20-1 CSARDYRKGAYYNEQFF TGCAGTGCTAGAGATTATAGGAAGGGAGCTTATTACAATGAGCAGTTCTTC
many NA TRBJ2-7 15 TRBV15 CATSRDLGQTYEQYF TGTGCCACCAGCAGAGATCTAGGTCAGACCTACGAGCAGTACTTC
many NA TRBJ1-1 14 TRBV6-5 CASSYSFLGAEAFF TGTGCCAGCAGTTACTCGTTTTTAGGCGCTGAAGCTTTCTTT
few NA TRBJ1-1 13 TRBV27 CASSLYMNTEAFF TGTGCCAGCAGTCTATACATGAACACTGAAGCTTTCTTT
NA TRBD1 TRBJ1-6 13 TRBV20-1 CSAKGQYNSPLHF TGCAGTGCTAAGGGACAGTATAATTCACCCCTCCACTTT
NA NA TRBJ1-6 12 TRBV20-1 CSAKTVNSPLHF TGCAGTGCTAAGACGGTAAATTCACCCCTCCACTTT
NA TRBD1 TRBJ2-7 16 TRBV7-9 CASSSGQGERDYEQYF TGTGCCAGCAGCTCTGGACAGGGGGAACGAGACTACGAGCAGTACTTC
NA TRBD1 TRBJ2-7 15 TRBV6-2/TRBV6-3 CASSSSPDRAGEQYF TGTGCCAGCAGTAGCAGCCCGGACAGGGCTGGAGAGCAGTACTTC
few NA TRBJ1-1 13 TRBV11-2 CASRRGGSTEAFF TGTGCCAGCAGGCGCGGGGGATCGACTGAAGCTTTCTTT
NA NA TRBJ2-1 12 TRBV2 CASSPTSSEQFF TGTGCCAGCAGTCCGACTAGTAGTGAGCAGTTCTTC
many TRBD2 TRBJ2-3 16 TRBV5-1 CASSLASGGLSDTQYF TGCGCCAGCAGCTTGGCTAGCGGGGGGCTCTCAGATACGCAGTATTTT
many NA TRBJ2-7 15 TRBV24-1 CATSVKGVGFYEQYF TGTGCCACCAGTGTTAAAGGTGTAGGTTTCTACGAGCAGTACTTC